Shown below are 6 T cell receptor beta chains from a single sample sequenced in a study of cytomegalovirus exposure and HLA in healthy donors. It was with 60 Vbeta and 13 Jbeta primers that the PCR ran. The protocol was immunoSEQ multiplex PCR, while the TCRdb copy is restricted to in-frame clones and leaves out a portion. The sample lists around 120,000 clones, around 79% occurring once. Sequencing used PBMCs. Source of these receptors: a middle-aged woman in good health and CMV-seronegative.

The chain recombines TRBV6-6 with TRBJ2-7, with unresolved D. Trimming removed 3 bases at V and 2 bases at J, with 14 bases between. From germline, CDR1 is MNHNY and CDR2 SVGAGI (reference sequence). This CDR3 is 15 amino acids long. For the CDR3, the DNA is TGTGCCAGCAGTTATTTCATCAGCGTTCCCTACGAGCAGTACTTC. This gives the protein CASSYFISVPYEQYF.

V usage is TRBV19 and J usage is TRBJ2-5; 10 bases match TRBD2. The CDR3 contains 16 residues. The trim removed 1 base at V and 2 bases at J, leaving 4 bases unmatched. Germline V CDR1 and CDR2: LNHDA, SQIVND (reference sequence). The CDR3 loop reads CASSIAASGGQETQYF. The CDR3 nucleotides are TGTGCCAGTAGTATAGCGGCTAGCGGGGGACAAGAGACCCAGTACTTC.

The chain has TRBV4-3 and TRBJ2-4; 13 bases agree with TRBD2. Germline lookup yields CDR1 LGHNA and CDR2 YSLEER. The CDR3 consists of 18 residues. The junction had 6 bases not matched to a gene; V was cut back by 4 bases and J by 0 bases. In nucleotides, the CDR3 is TGCGCCAGCAGCCCTGGACTAGCGGGAGAGCTAGCCAAAAACATTCAGTACTTC. This sequence encodes CASSPGLAGELAKNIQYF.

This sequence joins TRBV18 and TRBJ2-1, with 7 bases that match TRBD2. The length of the CDR3 is 14 residues. With 5 bases clipped from V and 3 bases from J, the junction kept 4 bases outside the gene matches. The germline gives CDR1 KGHSH, CDR2 LQKENI. CDR3 loop: CASSGGGNYNEQFF. CDR3 nucleotides: TGTGCCAGCTCAGGGGGGGGGAACTACAATGAGCAGTTCTTC.

The J gene is TRBJ1-6, the V gene TRBV6-5, with D unresolved. This CDR3 contains 15 residues. Germline V gene sequence: CDR1 MNHEY, CDR2 SVGAGI. The V and J ends lost 0 bases and 9 bases respectively, with 12 bases between them. Here the CDR3 DNA reads TGTGCCAGCAGTTACTCCAGCGGAGCTGGTTCACCCCTCCACTTT. Encoded protein: CASSYSSGAGSPLHF.

The chain has TRBV10-3 and TRBJ1-3, with D tentatively TRBD1 (5 bases). The V gene's germline CDR1 is ENHRY and CDR2 SYGVKD. The germline V and J ends were trimmed by 4 bases and 4 bases, with 14 bases remaining between them. This CDR3 comprises 15 residues. The CDR3 DNA sequence: TGTGCCATCAGTGGAAGGGGAAGGTCCGGAAACACCATATATTTT. It translates to CAISGRGRSGNTIYF.